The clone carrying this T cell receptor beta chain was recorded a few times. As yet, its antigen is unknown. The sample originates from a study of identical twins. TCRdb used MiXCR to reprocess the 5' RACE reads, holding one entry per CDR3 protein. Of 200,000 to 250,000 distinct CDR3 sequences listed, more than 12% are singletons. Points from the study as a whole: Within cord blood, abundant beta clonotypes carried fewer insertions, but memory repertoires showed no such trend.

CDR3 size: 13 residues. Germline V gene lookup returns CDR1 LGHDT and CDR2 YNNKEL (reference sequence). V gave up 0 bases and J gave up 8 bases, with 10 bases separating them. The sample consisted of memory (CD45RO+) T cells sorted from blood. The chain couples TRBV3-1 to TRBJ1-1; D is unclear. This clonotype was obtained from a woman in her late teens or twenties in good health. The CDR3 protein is CASSQDRYREAFF. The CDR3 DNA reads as TGTGCCAGCAGCCAAGATCGGTATAGGGAAGCTTTCTTT.